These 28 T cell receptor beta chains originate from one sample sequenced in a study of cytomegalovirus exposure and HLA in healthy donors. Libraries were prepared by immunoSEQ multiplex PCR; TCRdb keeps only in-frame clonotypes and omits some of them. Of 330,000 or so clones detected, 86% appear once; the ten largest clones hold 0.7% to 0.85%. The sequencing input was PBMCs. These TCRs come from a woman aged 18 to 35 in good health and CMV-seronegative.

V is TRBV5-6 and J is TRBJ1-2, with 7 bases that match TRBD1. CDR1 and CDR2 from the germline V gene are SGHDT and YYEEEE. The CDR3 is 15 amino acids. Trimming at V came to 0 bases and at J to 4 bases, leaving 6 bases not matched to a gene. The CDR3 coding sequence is TGTGCCAGCAGCTTGGGACAGGGTGGTCCCTATGGCTACACCTTC. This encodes CASSLGQGGPYGYTF.

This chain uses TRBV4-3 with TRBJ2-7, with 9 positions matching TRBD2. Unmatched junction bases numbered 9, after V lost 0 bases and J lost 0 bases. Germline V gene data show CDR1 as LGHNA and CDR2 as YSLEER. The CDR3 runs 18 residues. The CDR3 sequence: CASSQDLSEREASYEQYF. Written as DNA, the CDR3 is TGCGCCAGCAGCCAAGATCTTAGCGAGCGGGAGGCCTCCTACGAGCAGTACTTC.

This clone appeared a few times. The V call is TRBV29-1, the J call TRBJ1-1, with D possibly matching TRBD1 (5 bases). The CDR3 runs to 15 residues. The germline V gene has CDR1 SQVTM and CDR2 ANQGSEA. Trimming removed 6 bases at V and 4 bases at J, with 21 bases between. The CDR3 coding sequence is TGCAGCGTGGCGGGGGTTTTCGCTGGGGCCACTGAAGCTTTCTTT. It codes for CSVAGVFAGATEAFF.

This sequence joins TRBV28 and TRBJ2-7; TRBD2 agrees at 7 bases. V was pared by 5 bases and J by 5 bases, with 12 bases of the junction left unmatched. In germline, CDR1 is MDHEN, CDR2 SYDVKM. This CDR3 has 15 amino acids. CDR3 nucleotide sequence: TGTGCCAGCAGTGACGGGGGGAGAGGTGGCAACGAGCAGTACTTC. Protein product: CASSDGGRGGNEQYF.

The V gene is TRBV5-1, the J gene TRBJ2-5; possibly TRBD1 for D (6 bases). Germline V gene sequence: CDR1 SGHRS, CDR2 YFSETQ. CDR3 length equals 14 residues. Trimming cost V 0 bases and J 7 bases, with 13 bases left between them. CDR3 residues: CASSLVAGDGTQYF. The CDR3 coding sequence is TGCGCCAGCAGCTTGGTGGCAGGGGATGGGACCCAGTACTTC. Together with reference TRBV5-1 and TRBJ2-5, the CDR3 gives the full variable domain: KAGVTQTPRYLIKTRGQQVTLSCSPISGHRSVSWYQQTPGQGLQFLFEYFSETQRNKGNFPGRFSGRQFSNSRSEMNVSTLELGDSALYLCASSLVAGDGTQYFGPGTRLLVL.

In DNA, the CDR3 is TGTGCCAGCAGTCCCGGACAGGACGGGGCGGAGACCCAGTACTTC. Translated: CASSPGQDGAETQYF. The chain combines TRBV28 with TRBJ2-5; 7 bases agree with TRBD1. The J segment lost 5 bases and the V segment lost 5 bases, leaving 11 bases of the junction unmatched. The CDR3 spans 15 residues. The germline CDR1 and CDR2 sequences are MDHEN and SYDVKM.

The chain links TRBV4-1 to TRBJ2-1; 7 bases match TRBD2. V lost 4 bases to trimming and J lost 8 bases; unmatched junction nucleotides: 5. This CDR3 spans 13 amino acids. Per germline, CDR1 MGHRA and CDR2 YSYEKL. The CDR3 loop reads CASSRGGGDEQFF. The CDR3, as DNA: TGCGCCAGCAGCCGCGGGGGAGGGGATGAGCAGTTCTTC.

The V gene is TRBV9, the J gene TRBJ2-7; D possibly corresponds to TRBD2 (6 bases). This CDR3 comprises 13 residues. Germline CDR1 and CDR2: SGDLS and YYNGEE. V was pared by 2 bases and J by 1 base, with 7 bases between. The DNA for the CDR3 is TGTGCCAGCAGCGTGGGGGGTTCCTACGAGCAGTACTTC. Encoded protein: CASSVGGSYEQYF.

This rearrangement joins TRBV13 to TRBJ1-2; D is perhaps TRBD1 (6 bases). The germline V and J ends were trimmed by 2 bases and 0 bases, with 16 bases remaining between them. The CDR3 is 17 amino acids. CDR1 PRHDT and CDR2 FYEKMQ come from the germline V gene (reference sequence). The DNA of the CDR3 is TGTGCCAGCAGCTTAATGATCCGGGGGGCAACTAACTATGGCTACACCTTC. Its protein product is CASSLMIRGATNYGYTF.

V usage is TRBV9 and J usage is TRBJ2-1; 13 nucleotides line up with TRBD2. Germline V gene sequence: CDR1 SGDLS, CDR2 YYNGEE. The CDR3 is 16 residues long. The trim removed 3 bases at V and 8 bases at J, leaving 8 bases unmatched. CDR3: CASSARLAGGLDEQFF. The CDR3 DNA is TGTGCCAGCAGCGCACGACTAGCGGGAGGTCTGGATGAGCAGTTCTTC.

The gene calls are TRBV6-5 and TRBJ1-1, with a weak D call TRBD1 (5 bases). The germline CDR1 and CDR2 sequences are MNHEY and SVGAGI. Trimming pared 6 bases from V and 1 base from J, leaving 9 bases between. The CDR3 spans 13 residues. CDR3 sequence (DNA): TGTGCCAGCAGCCCCGGACAGAACACTGAAGCTTTCTTT. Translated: CASSPGQNTEAFF.

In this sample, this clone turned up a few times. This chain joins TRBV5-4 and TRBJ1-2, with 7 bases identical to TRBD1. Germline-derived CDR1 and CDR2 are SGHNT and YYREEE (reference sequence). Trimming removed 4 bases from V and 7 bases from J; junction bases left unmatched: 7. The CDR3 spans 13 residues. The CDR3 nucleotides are TGTGCCAGCAGCCACGGACAGGAGGGTGGCTACACCTTC. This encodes CASSHGQEGGYTF.

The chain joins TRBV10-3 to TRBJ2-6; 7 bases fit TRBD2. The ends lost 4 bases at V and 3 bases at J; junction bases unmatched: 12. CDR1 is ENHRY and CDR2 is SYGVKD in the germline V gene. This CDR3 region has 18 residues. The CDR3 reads CAISGEGYTFFGANVLTF. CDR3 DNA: TGTGCCATCAGTGGGGAGGGGTACACCTTCTTTGGGGCCAACGTCCTGACTTTC.

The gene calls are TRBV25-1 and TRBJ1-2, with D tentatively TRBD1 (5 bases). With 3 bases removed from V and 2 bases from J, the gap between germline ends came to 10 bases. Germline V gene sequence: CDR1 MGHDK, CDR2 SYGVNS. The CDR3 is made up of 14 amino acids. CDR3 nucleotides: TGTGCCAGCAGTGATTCAAGGGGAAACTATGGCTACACCTTC. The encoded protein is CASSDSRGNYGYTF.

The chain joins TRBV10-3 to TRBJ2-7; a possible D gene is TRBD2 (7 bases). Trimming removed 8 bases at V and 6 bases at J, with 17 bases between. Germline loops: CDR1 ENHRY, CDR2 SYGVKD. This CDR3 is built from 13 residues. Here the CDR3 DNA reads TGTGCCATCGAAGGGGGAGGGAGGGCCGAGCAGTACTTC. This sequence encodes CAIEGGGRAEQYF.

The CDR3 here is CASSPTLQVEQFF. As DNA, the CDR3 is TGTGCCAGCAGCCCTACCCTGCAAGTGGAGCAGTTCTTC. The chain uses TRBV5-6 and TRBJ2-1; D gene unclear. This CDR3 has 13 amino acids. V shed 4 bases and J shed 10 bases, with 15 bases lying between them. Germline assignment: CDR1 SGHDT and CDR2 YYEEEE. Full variable domain (missing parts from reference TRBV5-6 and TRBJ2-1): DAGVTQSPTHLIKTRGQQVTLRCSPKSGHDTVSWYQQALGQGPQFIFQYYEEEERQRGNFPDRFSGHQFPNYSSELNVNALLLGDSALYLCASSPTLQVEQFFGPGTRLTVL.

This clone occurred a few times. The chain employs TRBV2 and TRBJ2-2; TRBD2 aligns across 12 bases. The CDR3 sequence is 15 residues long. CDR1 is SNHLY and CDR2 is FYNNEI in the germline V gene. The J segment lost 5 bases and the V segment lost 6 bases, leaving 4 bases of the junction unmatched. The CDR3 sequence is CASSGLAGLTGELFF. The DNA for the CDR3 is TGTGCCAGCAGCGGACTAGCGGGACTAACCGGGGAGCTGTTTTTT.

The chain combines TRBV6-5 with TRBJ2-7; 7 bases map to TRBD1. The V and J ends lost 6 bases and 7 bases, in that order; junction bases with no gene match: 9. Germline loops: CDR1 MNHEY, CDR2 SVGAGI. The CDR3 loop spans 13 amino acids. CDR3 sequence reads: CASSTTGLGEQYF. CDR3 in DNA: TGTGCCAGCAGCACGACAGGGCTGGGGGAGCAGTACTTC.

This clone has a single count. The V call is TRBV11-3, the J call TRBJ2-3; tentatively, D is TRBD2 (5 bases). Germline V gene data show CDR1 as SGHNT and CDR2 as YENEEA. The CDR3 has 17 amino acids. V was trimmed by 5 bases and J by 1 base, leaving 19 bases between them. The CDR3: CASSPILDMRGTDTQYF. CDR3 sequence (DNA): TGTGCCAGCAGCCCCATCCTCGATATGAGGGGCACAGATACGCAGTATTTT.

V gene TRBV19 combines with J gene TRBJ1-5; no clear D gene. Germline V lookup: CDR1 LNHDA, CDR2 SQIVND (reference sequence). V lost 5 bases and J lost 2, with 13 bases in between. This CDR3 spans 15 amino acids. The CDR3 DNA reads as TGTGCCAGTAGTCTGCTCAAAACTGGCAATCAGCCCCAGCATTTT. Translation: CASSLLKTGNQPQHF.

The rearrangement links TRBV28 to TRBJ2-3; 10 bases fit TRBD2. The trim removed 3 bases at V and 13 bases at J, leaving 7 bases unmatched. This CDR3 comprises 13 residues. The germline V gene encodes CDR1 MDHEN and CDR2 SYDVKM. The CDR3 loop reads CASSFQREGGEYF. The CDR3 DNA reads TGTGCCAGCAGTTTCCAGCGGGAGGGAGGGGAGTATTTT. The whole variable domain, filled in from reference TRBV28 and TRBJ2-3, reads DVKVTQSSRYLVKRTGEKVFLECVQDMDHENMFWYRQDPGLGLRLIYFSYDVKMKEKGDIPEGYSVSREKKERFSLILESASTNQTSMYLCASSFQREGGEYFGPGTRLTVL.

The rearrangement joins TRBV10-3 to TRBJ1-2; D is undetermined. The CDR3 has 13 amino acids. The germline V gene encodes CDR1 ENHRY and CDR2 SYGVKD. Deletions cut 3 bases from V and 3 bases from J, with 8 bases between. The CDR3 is CAISDRPDYGYTF. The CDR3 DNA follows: TGTGCCATCAGTGACAGGCCAGACTATGGCTACACCTTC.

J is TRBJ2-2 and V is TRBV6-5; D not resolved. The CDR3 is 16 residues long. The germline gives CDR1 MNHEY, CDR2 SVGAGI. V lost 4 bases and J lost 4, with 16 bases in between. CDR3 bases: TGTGCCAGCAGTTCGTACGTCCTAGGAAGCACCGGGGAGCTGTTTTTT. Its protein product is CASSSYVLGSTGELFF.

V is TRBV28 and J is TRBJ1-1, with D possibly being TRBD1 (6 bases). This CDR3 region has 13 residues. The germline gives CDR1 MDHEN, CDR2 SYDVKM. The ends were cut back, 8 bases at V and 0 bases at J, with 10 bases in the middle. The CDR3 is CASVDRLNTEAFF. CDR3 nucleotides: TGTGCCAGCGTTGACAGGCTGAACACTGAAGCTTTCTTT. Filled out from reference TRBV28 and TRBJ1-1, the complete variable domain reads DVKVTQSSRYLVKRTGEKVFLECVQDMDHENMFWYRQDPGLGLRLIYFSYDVKMKEKGDIPEGYSVSREKKERFSLILESASTNQTSMYLCASVDRLNTEAFFGQGTRLTVV.

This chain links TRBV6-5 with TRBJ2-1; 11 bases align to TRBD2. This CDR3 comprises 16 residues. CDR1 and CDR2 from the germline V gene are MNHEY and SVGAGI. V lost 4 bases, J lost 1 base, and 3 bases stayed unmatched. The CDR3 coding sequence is TGTGCCAGCAGTTGGACTAGCGGGCAATCCTACAATGAGCAGTTCTTC. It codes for CASSWTSGQSYNEQFF.

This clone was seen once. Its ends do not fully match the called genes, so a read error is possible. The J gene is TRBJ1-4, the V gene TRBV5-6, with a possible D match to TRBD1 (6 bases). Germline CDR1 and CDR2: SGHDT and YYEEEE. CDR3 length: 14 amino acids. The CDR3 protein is CASSLGQGLWHPLF. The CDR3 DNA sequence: TGTGCCAGCAGCTTGGGGCAGGGGCTGTGGCACCCGCTTTTT. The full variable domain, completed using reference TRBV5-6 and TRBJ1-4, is DAGVTQSPTHLIKTRGQQVTLRCSPKSGHDTVSWYQQALGQGPQFIFQYYEEEERQRGNFPDRFSGHQFPNYSSELNVNALLLGDSALYLCASSLGQGLWHPLFGSGTQLSVL.

The CDR3 region is CASSIGPAGAPREQYF. The CDR3 nucleotides are TGTGCCAGTAGTATAGGCCCGGCAGGGGCACCCAGGGAGCAGTACTTC. The V and J genes are TRBV19 and TRBJ2-7; a weak D match, TRBD1 (6 bases). CDR3 size: 16 residues. The germline CDR1 and CDR2 sequences are LNHDA and SQIVND (reference sequence). V lost 1 base and J 7 bases, leaving 20 bases between the germline ends.

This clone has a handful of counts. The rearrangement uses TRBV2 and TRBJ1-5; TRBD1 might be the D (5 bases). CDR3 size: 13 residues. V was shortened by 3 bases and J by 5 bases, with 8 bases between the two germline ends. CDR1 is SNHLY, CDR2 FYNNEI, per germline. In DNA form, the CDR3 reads TGTGCCAGCAGTGATGCGGGGGATCAGCCCCAGCATTTT. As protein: CASSDAGDQPQHF.